The entry below describes one TCR beta chain. Its antigen is unknown. These data originate in a study of radiotherapy plus CTLA-4 blockade in lung cancer. Study-wide background: Disease control was present in 25% to 35% of patients, and objective responses in approximately 20%.

Chemo-refractory metastatic non-small-cell lung cancer patients were treated with focal radiation plus CTLA-4 blockade with ipilimumab. Study-level findings and limits: Expansion in blood of tumor-derived TCR clones was seen after radiotherapy plus ipilimumab. Among reported predictors of response, early blood T cell clone dynamics with interferon-beta performed best.

Germline CDR1 SGHRS, CDR2 YFSETQ. The length of the CDR3 is 16 residues. With V trimmed by 0 bases and J by 4 bases, 7 bases remained unmatched. TCRdb's copy holds only in-frame clones and misses some; the assay was immunoSEQ multiplex PCR. The table records approximately 100,000 clones, around 86% of them present only once. This clonotype was obtained from a human donor with non-small cell lung cancer who had a partial response to radiotherapy plus ipilimumab. This chain connects TRBV5-1 to TRBJ1-5, with 7 bases matching TRBD1. Specimen: peripheral blood, collected from a patient treated with radiotherapy plus ipilimumab. CDR3 in amino acids: CASSLGSGTENQPQHF. The CDR3, as DNA: TGCGCCAGCAGCTTGGGATCTGGGACAGAAAATCAGCCCCAGCATTTT. The variable domain in full, completed from reference TRBV5-1 and TRBJ1-5, reads KAGVTQTPRYLIKTRGQQVTLSCSPISGHRSVSWYQQTPGQGLQFLFEYFSETQRNKGNFPGRFSGRQFSNSRSEMNVSTLELGDSALYLCASSLGSGTENQPQHFGDGTRLSIL.